This T cell receptor beta chain was recovered during a study of blood T cell repertoires in COVID-19. Study background: Both acute and convalescent COVID-19 samples were obtained from the United States, Italy and Spain. The cDNA or gDNA used as material had been derived from T cells, B-cell-depleted T cells, or PBMCs.

This clone came up a few times. Per the original methods: It was from reference gene primer amplification that nucleated cell counts were estimated. TCRdb's table, derived via immunoSEQ multiplex PCR, lists solely in-frame clones and lacks some. V and J calls and clone size are as listed in that table; D and trimming were resolved from the DNA. The sample includes 75,000 to 100,000 clones, 70% to 90% seen only once; the top ten take more than 5.5%. Deletions cut 0 bases from V and 3 bases from J, with 18 bases between. The CDR3 has 17 amino acids. CDR1 is SGHAT and CDR2 is FQNNGV in the germline V gene.

The TCR originated in a man between 65 and 79 years old with acute or convalescent COVID-19. V gene TRBV11-2 combines with J gene TRBJ2-7; possible D gene TRBD1, 6 bases. The sample taken for sequencing was peripheral blood. The CDR3 sequence is CASSLEGLGASYYEQYF. DNA for the CDR3: TGTGCCAGCAGCTTAGAAGGCTTGGGGGCGAGTTACTACGAGCAGTACTTC. The full variable domain, with the rest looked up from reference TRBV11-2 and TRBJ2-7, is EAGVAQSPRYKIIEKRQSVAFWCNPISGHATLYWYQQILGQGPKLLIQFQNNGVVDDSQLPKDRFSAERLKGVDSTLKIQPAKLEDSAVYLCASSLEGLGASYYEQYFGPGTRLTVT.